The clone carrying this TCR beta chain appeared once. This sample stems from a study of blood T cell repertoires in COVID-19. Measured with immunoSEQ multiplex PCR; TCRdb has only the in-frame clones, and not every one. The data hold roughly 190,000 clones, with roughly 80% observed a single time. The material sequenced was peripheral blood. This TCR came from a man under 40 with active or convalescent COVID-19.

This CDR3 is CASSPNSGANVLTF. CDR3 nucleotides: TGTGCCAGCAGCCCAAACTCTGGGGCCAACGTCCTGACTTTC. The genes are TRBV2 and TRBJ2-6, with D unclear. The V gene lost 6 bases and the J gene lost 0 bases, with 6 bases spanning the gap. The CDR3 loop spans 14 amino acids. Germline CDR1 is SNHLY and CDR2 is FYNNEI.